This TCR beta chain was obtained from a study of cytomegalovirus exposure and HLA in healthy donors. Researchers ran the PCR with 60 Vbeta and 13 Jbeta primers. Produced via immunoSEQ multiplex PCR; TCRdb's table is partial and in-frame only. In the table there are approximately 100,000 clones, nearly 80% of which are singletons. Germline CDR1 and CDR2: SGHTS and YDEGEE. The V and J ends lost 0 bases and 8 bases respectively, with 6 bases between them. This CDR3 is 12 amino acids long. The chain couples TRBV5-8 to TRBJ2-1; D gene unclear. Sequenced material: PBMCs. This TCR was recovered from a woman between 35 and 50 years old in good health and CMV-seropositive. CDR3 protein: CASSLGADEQFF. The CDR3 nucleotides are TGTGCCAGCAGCTTGGGGGCCGATGAGCAGTTCTTC.